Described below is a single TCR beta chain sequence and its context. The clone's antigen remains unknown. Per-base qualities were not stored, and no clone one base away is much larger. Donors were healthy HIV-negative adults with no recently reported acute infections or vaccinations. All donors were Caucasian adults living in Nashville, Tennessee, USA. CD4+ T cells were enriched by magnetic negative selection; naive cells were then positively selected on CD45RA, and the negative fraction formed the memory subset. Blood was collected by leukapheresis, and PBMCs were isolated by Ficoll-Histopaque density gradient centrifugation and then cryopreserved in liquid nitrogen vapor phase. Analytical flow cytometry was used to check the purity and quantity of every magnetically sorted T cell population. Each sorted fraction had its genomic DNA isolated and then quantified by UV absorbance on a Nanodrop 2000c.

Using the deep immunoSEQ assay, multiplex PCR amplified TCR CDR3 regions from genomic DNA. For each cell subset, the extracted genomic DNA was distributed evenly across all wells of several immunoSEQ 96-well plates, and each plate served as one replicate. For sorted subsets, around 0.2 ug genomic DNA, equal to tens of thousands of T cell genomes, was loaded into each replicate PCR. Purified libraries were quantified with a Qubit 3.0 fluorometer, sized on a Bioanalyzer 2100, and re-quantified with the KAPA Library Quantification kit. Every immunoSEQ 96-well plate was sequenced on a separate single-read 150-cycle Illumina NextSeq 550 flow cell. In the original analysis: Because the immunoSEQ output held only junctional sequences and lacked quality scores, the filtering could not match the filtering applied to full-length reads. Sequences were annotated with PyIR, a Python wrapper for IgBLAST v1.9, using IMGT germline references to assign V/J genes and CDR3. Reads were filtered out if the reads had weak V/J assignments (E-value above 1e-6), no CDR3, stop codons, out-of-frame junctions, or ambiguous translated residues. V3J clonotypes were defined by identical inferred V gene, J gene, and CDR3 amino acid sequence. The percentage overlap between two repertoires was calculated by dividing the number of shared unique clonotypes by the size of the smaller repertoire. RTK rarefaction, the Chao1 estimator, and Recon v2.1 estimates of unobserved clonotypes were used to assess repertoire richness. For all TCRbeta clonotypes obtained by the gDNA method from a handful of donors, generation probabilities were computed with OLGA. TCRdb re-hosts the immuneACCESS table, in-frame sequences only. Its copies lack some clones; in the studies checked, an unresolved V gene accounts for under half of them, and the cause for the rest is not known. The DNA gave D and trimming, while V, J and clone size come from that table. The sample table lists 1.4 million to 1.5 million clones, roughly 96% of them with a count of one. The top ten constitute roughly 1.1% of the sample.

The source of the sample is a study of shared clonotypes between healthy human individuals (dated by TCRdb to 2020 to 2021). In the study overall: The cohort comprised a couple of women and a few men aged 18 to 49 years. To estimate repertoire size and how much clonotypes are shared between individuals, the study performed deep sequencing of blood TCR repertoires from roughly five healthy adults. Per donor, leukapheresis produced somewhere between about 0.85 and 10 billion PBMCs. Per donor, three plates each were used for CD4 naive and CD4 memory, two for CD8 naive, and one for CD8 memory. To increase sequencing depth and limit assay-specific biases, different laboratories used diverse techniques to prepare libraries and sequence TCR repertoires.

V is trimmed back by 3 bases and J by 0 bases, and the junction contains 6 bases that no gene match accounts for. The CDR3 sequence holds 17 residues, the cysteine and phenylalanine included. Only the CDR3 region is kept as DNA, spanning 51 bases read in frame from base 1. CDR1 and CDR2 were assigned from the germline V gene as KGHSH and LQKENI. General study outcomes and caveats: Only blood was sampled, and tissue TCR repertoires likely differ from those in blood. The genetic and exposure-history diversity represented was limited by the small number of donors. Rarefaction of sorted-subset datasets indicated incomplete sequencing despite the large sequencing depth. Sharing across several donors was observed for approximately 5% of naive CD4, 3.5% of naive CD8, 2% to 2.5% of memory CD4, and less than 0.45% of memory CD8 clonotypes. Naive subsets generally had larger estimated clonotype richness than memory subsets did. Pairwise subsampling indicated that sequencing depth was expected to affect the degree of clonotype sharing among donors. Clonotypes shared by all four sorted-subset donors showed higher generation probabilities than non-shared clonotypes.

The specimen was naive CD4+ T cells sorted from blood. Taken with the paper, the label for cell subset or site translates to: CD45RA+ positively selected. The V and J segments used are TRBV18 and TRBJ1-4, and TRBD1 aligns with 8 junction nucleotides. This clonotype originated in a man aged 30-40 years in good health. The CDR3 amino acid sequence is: CASSPGTGAATNEKLFF. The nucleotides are TGTGCCAGCTCACCCGGGACAGGTGCCGCAACTAATGAAAAACTGTTTTTT.